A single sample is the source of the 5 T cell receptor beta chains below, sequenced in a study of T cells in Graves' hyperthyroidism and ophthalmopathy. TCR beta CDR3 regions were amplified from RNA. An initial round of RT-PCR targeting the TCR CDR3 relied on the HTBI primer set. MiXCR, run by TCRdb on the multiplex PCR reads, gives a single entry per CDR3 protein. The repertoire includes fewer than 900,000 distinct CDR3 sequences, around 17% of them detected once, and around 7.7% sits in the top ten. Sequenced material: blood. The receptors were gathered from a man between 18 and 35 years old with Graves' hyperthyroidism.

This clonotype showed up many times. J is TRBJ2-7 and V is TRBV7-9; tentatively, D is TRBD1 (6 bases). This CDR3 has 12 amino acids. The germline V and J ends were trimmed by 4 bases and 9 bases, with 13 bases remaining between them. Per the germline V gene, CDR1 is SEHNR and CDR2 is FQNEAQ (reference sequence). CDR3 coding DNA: TGTGCCAGCAGCTCGGACAGCGAGGTGCAGTACTTC. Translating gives CASSSDSEVQYF.

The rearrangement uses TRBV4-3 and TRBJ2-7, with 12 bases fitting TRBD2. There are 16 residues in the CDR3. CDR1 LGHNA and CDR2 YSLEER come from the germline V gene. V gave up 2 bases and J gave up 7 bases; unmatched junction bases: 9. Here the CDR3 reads CASSQTLLAGGGEQYF. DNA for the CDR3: TGCGCCAGCAGCCAAACGCTACTAGCGGGAGGTGGAGAGCAGTACTTC.

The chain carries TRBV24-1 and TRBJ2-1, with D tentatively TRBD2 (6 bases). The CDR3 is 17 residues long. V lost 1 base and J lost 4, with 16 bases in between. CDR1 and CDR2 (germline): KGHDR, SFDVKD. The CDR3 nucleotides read TGTGCCACCAGTGATTTTGGAGGGGCCGGGATTTACAATGAGCAGTTCTTC. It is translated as CATSDFGGAGIYNEQFF.

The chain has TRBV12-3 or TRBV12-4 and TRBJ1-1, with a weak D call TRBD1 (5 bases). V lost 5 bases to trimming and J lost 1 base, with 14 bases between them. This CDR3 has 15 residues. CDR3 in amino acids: CASSMSGDQNTEAFF. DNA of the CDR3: TGTGCCAGCAGTATGAGTGGGGACCAGAACACTGAAGCTTTCTTT.

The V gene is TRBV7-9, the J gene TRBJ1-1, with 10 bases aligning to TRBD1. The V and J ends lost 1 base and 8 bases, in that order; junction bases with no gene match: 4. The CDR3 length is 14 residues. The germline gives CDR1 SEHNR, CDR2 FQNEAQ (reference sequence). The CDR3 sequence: CASSLVGTGEEAFF. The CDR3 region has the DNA TGTGCCAGCAGCTTAGTGGGGACAGGGGAAGAAGCTTTCTTT. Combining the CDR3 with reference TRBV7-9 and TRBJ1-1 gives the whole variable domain DTGVSQNPRHKITKRGQNVTFRCDPISEHNRLYWYRQTLGQGPEFLTYFQNEAQLEKSRLLSDRFSAERPKGSFSTLEIQRTEQGDSAMYLCASSLVGTGEEAFFGQGTRLTVV.